Given below is one TCR beta chain in context. This clone's antigen is unknown. Base-call qualities are not available, and no considerably larger clone is one nucleotide away. Library preparation was by the immunoSEQ multiplex PCR assay. TCRdb's version of the immuneACCESS table is confined to in-frame rearrangements and falls short of the full clone set. An unresolved V gene accounts for under half of the shortfall where checked; the remainder is of unknown origin. The sample records roughly 43,000 clones, 85% to 95% of which are singletons. The top ten clones comprise roughly 0.6% of the sample. Unmatched junction bases come to 8, with V trimmed by 2 bases and J by 5 bases. The cysteine opens and the phenylalanine closes a CDR3 of 16 amino acids. Solely the CDR3 DNA is kept, with 48 bases framed from the first base. From the germline V gene (reference sequence), CDR1 is SGHNT and CDR2 is YYREEE. These data come from a study of T cell changes during pregnancy in multiple sclerosis (dated by TCRdb to about 2019). Background for the entire study: Changes in the T cell repertoire over the course of pregnancy were examined in this study in women with multiple sclerosis.

The receptor comes from a female donor with multiple sclerosis, enrolled in a pregnancy study. Material: CD4+ T cells from peripheral blood mononuclear cells, obtained in the third trimester of pregnancy. The V gene is TRBV5-4 and the J gene is TRBJ2-5, and TRBD2 matches 11 of the central bases. The CDR3 corresponds to CASSFNRLAGRETQYF. The DNA sequence reads TGTGCCAGCAGCTTCAACAGACTAGCGGGACGTGAGACCCAGTACTTC.